A single sample is the source of the 5 T cell receptor beta chains below, sequenced in a study of radiation and T cells in renal cell carcinoma. Sequenced by immunoSEQ multiplex PCR; TCRdb stores in-frame clones only, minus some. The sample has roughly 100,000 clones, 80% to 90% seen once. Time point specified: baseline pretreatment blood. Treatment in this sample: 15 Gy SBRT to primary tumor, nephrectomy 4 weeks later. Sequences were derived from blood, sampled from a patient whose treatment included radiotherapy and nephrectomy. These receptors came from a man between 50 and 59 years old with renal cell carcinoma.

This chain's CDR3 is CASSQTSGLPYEQYF. CDR3 nucleotide sequence: TGTGCCAGCAGTCAGACTAGCGGTCTACCCTACGAGCAGTACTTC. This chain uses TRBV6-5 with TRBJ2-7; TRBD2 agrees at 9 bases. CDR1 and CDR2 from the germline V gene are MNHEY and SVGAGI. J was trimmed by 2 bases and V by 5 bases; bases with no gene match: 7. The CDR3 runs to 15 residues.

This sequence joins TRBV9 and TRBJ1-1; tentatively, D is TRBD1 (5 bases). The CDR3 runs 12 residues. CDR1 is SGDLS and CDR2 is YYNGEE in the germline V gene. With 7 bases removed from V and 0 bases from J, the gap between germline ends came to 7 bases. The CDR3 is CASGGLNTEAFF. CDR3 coding DNA: TGTGCCAGCGGGGGTCTGAACACTGAAGCTTTCTTT.

The chain carries TRBV9 and TRBJ1-6; no clear D. V dropped 0 bases and J dropped 8 bases, with 12 bases sitting between them. Germline V CDR1 and CDR2: SGDLS, YYNGEE. This CDR3 is 15 amino acids long. The CDR3 sequence: CASSVEEGQDSPLHF. CDR3 bases: TGTGCCAGCAGCGTAGAGGAGGGTCAGGATTCACCCCTCCACTTT.

This chain links TRBV6-5 with TRBJ2-2; TRBD1 agrees at 8 bases. J was trimmed by 4 bases and V by 4 bases; bases with no gene match: 5. This CDR3 region has 15 residues. Germline CDR1 MNHEY, CDR2 SVGAGI. The CDR3 DNA reads as TGTGCCAGCAGTTCGGGACAGGAGACCACCGGGGAGCTGTTTTTT. The encoded protein is CASSSGQETTGELFF.

This sequence joins TRBV7-2 and TRBJ2-3; no clear D gene. This CDR3 is 13 amino acids long. In germline, CDR1 is SGHTA, CDR2 FQGNSA. Trimming pared 5 bases from V and 4 bases from J, leaving 10 bases between. CDR3 region: CASSKWTADTQYF. CDR3 nucleotides: TGTGCCAGCAGCAAATGGACGGCAGATACGCAGTATTTT. The full variable domain, in which reference TRBV7-2 and TRBJ2-3 provide the parts outside the CDR3, is GAGVSQSPSNKVTEKGKDVELRCDPISGHTALYWYRQSLGQGLEFLIYFQGNSAPDKSGLPSDRFSAERTGGSVSTLTIQRTQQEDSAVYLCASSKWTADTQYFGPGTRLTVL.